These T cell receptor beta chains were read from a single sample in a study of cytomegalovirus exposure and HLA in healthy donors. Assay: immunoSEQ multiplex PCR; the TCRdb copy retains only in-frame clones and omits some. Of tens of thousands of clones listed, more than 75% are singletons. Sequencing was carried out using PBMCs. Receptors were obtained from a man aged 30 to 39 in good health and CMV-seronegative. The CDR3 runs from the conserved cysteine through the conserved F or W. A D gene is named only where the DNA matches it firmly. Not all rows give a size; the values are once, few, many and, for expanded clones, a class.

v_gene: TRBV28; abundance: -; j_gene: TRBJ1-5; d_gene: -; CDR3aa: CASSSQLWGPSIMNQPQHF; CDR3nt: TGTGCCAGCAGTTCCCAACTTTGGGGCCCTTCGATTATGAATCAGCCCCAGCATTTT
v_gene: TRBV27; abundance: -; j_gene: TRBJ2-7; d_gene: TRBD1; CDR3aa: CASSSRAQGVAYEQYF; CDR3nt: TGTGCCAGCAGTTCCCGGGCCCAGGGGGTAGCCTACGAGCAGTACTTC
v_gene: TRBV28; abundance: -; j_gene: TRBJ1-1; d_gene: TRBD1; CDR3aa: CASSIQGMNTEAFF; CDR3nt: TGTGCCAGCAGTATACAGGGGATGAACACTGAAGCTTTCTTT
v_gene: TRBV4-2; abundance: few; j_gene: TRBJ2-3; d_gene: TRBD2; CDR3aa: CASSLKREEGGDTQYF; CDR3nt: TGTGCCAGCAGCCTAAAGCGGGAGGAGGGTGGGGATACGCAGTATTTT
v_gene: TRBV2; abundance: -; j_gene: TRBJ2-2; d_gene: -; CDR3aa: CASSGDIMNTGELFF; CDR3nt: TGTGCCAGCAGTGGGGACATCATGAACACCGGGGAGCTGTTTTTT
v_gene: TRBV27; abundance: -; j_gene: TRBJ2-3; d_gene: TRBD2; CDR3aa: CASIAGGPPRDTQYF; CDR3nt: TGTGCCAGCATAGCGGGGGGCCCCCCGCGAGATACGCAGTATTTT
v_gene: TRBV19; abundance: -; j_gene: TRBJ2-5; d_gene: TRBD2; CDR3aa: CASSKPLAGRPQETQYF; CDR3nt: TGTGCCAGTAGTAAGCCCTTAGCGGGACGGCCACAAGAGACCCAGTACTTC
v_gene: TRBV6-5; abundance: -; j_gene: TRBJ2-1; d_gene: -; CDR3aa: CASSTRQYNEQFF; CDR3nt: TGTGCCAGCAGTACCCGACAGTACAATGAGCAGTTCTTC
v_gene: TRBV9; abundance: -; j_gene: TRBJ2-7; d_gene: -; CDR3aa: CASTESGESYEQYF; CDR3nt: TGTGCCAGCACCGAATCCGGGGAATCCTACGAGCAGTACTTC
v_gene: TRBV6-5; abundance: -; j_gene: TRBJ2-1; d_gene: TRBD2; CDR3aa: CASSLAGGSHNEQFF; CDR3nt: TGTGCCAGCAGTCTAGCGGGAGGTAGCCACAATGAGCAGTTCTTC
v_gene: TRBV5-6; abundance: -; j_gene: TRBJ2-5; d_gene: -; CDR3aa: CASSLRQHRLQETQYF; CDR3nt: TGTGCCAGCAGCTTGAGGCAGCATAGACTCCAAGAGACCCAGTACTTC
v_gene: TRBV7-8; abundance: -; j_gene: TRBJ1-2; d_gene: -; CDR3aa: CASSRRSGSNYGYTF; CDR3nt: TGTGCCAGCAGCCGGCGAAGTGGGAGTAACTATGGCTACACCTTC
v_gene: TRBV7-6; abundance: -; j_gene: TRBJ2-3; d_gene: -; CDR3aa: CASSLDWSWAGETDTQYF; CDR3nt: TGTGCCAGCAGCTTAGATTGGTCATGGGCAGGGGAAACAGATACGCAGTATTTT
v_gene: TRBV6-6; abundance: -; j_gene: TRBJ2-2; d_gene: -; CDR3aa: CASSYRGSNTGELFF; CDR3nt: TGTGCCAGCAGTTACCGGGGGAGTAACACCGGGGAGCTGTTTTTT
v_gene: TRBV2; abundance: -; j_gene: TRBJ1-5; d_gene: TRBD1; CDR3aa: CASTSGTGLGDQHF; CDR3nt: TGTGCCAGCACGTCCGGGACAGGGTTAGGGGACCAGCATTTT
v_gene: TRBV12-5; abundance: -; j_gene: TRBJ2-4; d_gene: TRBD1; CDR3aa: CASGLVRDRLSSAKNIQYF; CDR3nt: TGTGCTAGTGGTTTGGTTCGGGACAGGTTATCATCGGCCAAAAACATTCAGTACTTC
v_gene: TRBV27; abundance: -; j_gene: TRBJ1-1; d_gene: -; CDR3aa: CASSLSGGGGGTEAFF; CDR3nt: TGTGCCAGCAGTTTATCAGGCGGGGGAGGTGGCACTGAAGCTTTCTTT
v_gene: TRBV11-3; abundance: -; j_gene: TRBJ2-1; d_gene: TRBD2; CDR3aa: CASSSRLAGESKQFF; CDR3nt: TGTGCCAGCAGCTCCAGACTAGCGGGGGAATCGAAGCAGTTCTTC
v_gene: TRBV7-8; abundance: -; j_gene: TRBJ2-7; d_gene: -; CDR3aa: CASSLGAARGGSYEQYF; CDR3nt: TGTGCCAGCAGCTTAGGGGCGGCCAGGGGTGGATCCTACGAGCAGTACTTC
v_gene: TRBV7-3; abundance: -; j_gene: TRBJ2-5; d_gene: TRBD2; CDR3aa: CASSLGPSGMETQYF; CDR3nt: TGTGCCAGCAGCTTGGGCCCCAGCGGGATGGAGACCCAGTACTTC
v_gene: TRBV18; abundance: -; j_gene: TRBJ1-6; d_gene: -; CDR3aa: CASSPTGSDSPLHF; CDR3nt: TGTGCCAGCTCACCAACAGGGTCCGACTCACCCCTCCACTTT
v_gene: TRBV19; abundance: -; j_gene: TRBJ2-7; d_gene: -; CDR3aa: CASTDGPGYEQYF; CDR3nt: TGTGCCAGTACGGACGGCCCGGGGTACGAGCAGTACTTC
v_gene: TRBV6-6; abundance: -; j_gene: TRBJ2-2; d_gene: TRBD2; CDR3aa: CASSGVAGVVGELFF; CDR3nt: TGTGCCAGCAGTGGGGTAGCGGGGGTGGTCGGGGAGCTGTTTTTT
v_gene: TRBV19; abundance: -; j_gene: TRBJ2-1; d_gene: TRBD2; CDR3aa: CASSIMTSGDNEQFF; CDR3nt: TGTGCCAGTAGTATTATGACTAGCGGAGACAATGAGCAGTTCTTC
v_gene: TRBV18; abundance: once; j_gene: TRBJ1-2; d_gene: TRBD1; CDR3aa: CASSPQTGPDYGYTF; CDR3nt: TGTGCCAGCTCACCACAGACAGGGCCGGACTATGGCTACACCTTC
v_gene: TRBV9; abundance: -; j_gene: TRBJ2-7; d_gene: -; CDR3aa: CASSANELGYEQYF; CDR3nt: TGTGCCAGCAGCGCGAACGAACTCGGGTACGAGCAGTACTTC
v_gene: TRBV9; abundance: -; j_gene: TRBJ2-3; d_gene: TRBD2; CDR3aa: CASSVVGTSGSPGTQYF; CDR3nt: TGTGCCAGCAGCGTAGTCGGGACTAGCGGGAGCCCCGGTACGCAGTATTTT
v_gene: TRBV7-8; abundance: -; j_gene: TRBJ2-3; d_gene: -; CDR3aa: CASSLNQGDTQYF; CDR3nt: TGTGCCAGCAGCTTAAACCAGGGAGATACGCAGTATTTT
v_gene: TRBV7-2; abundance: -; j_gene: TRBJ1-2; d_gene: TRBD1; CDR3aa: CASSLADRGRGYTF; CDR3nt: TGTGCCAGCAGCTTAGCGGACAGGGGACGTGGCTACACCTTC
v_gene: TRBV29-1; abundance: -; j_gene: TRBJ2-2; d_gene: -; CDR3aa: CSIRLVPTGELFF; CDR3nt: TGCAGCATTCGACTAGTCCCGACCGGGGAGCTGTTTTTT
v_gene: TRBV4-1; abundance: -; j_gene: TRBJ2-7; d_gene: TRBD1; CDR3aa: CASSQRTGGYEQYF; CDR3nt: TGCGCCAGCAGCCAGCGGACAGGGGGCTACGAGCAGTACTTC
v_gene: TRBV7-8; abundance: -; j_gene: TRBJ1-5; d_gene: -; CDR3aa: CASSLESGYYSNQPQHF; CDR3nt: TGTGCCAGCAGCTTAGAGTCAGGCTATTATAGCAATCAGCCCCAGCATTTT
v_gene: TRBV29-1; abundance: once; j_gene: TRBJ2-1; d_gene: -; CDR3aa: CSCPSNQGQSNEQFF; CDR3nt: TGCAGCTGTCCCTCCAATCAAGGACAGTCCAATGAGCAGTTCTTC
v_gene: TRBV29-1; abundance: -; j_gene: TRBJ2-1; d_gene: TRBD1; CDR3aa: CSVDGQGRRVQFF; CDR3nt: TGCAGCGTTGACGGACAGGGACGCAGGGTGCAGTTCTTC
v_gene: TRBV29-1; abundance: -; j_gene: TRBJ2-5; d_gene: TRBD1; CDR3aa: CSVGARTGEETQYF; CDR3nt: TGCAGCGTGGGGGCGAGGACAGGCGAAGAGACCCAGTACTTC
v_gene: TRBV7-9; abundance: -; j_gene: TRBJ2-2; d_gene: TRBD1; CDR3aa: CASPGTGDTGELFF; CDR3nt: TGTGCCAGCCCGGGGACAGGGGATACCGGGGAGCTGTTTTTT
v_gene: TRBV29-1; abundance: -; j_gene: TRBJ2-1; d_gene: TRBD2; CDR3aa: CSASTSGAFYNEQFF; CDR3nt: TGCAGCGCCTCGACTAGCGGGGCTTTCTACAATGAGCAGTTCTTC
v_gene: TRBV15; abundance: -; j_gene: TRBJ2-1; d_gene: TRBD2; CDR3aa: CATSTRGGAGNEQFF; CDR3nt: TGTGCCACCAGCACCCGCGGGGGGGCCGGCAATGAGCAGTTCTTC
v_gene: TRBV7-6; abundance: -; j_gene: TRBJ2-1; d_gene: -; CDR3aa: CASSTGTVINEQFF; CDR3nt: TGTGCCAGCAGCACAGGGACCGTTATTAATGAGCAGTTCTTC
v_gene: TRBV19; abundance: -; j_gene: TRBJ1-6; d_gene: -; CDR3aa: CASSQTGYNSPLHF; CDR3nt: TGTGCCAGTAGTCAGACAGGTTATAATTCACCCCTCCACTTT
v_gene: TRBV7-7; abundance: few; j_gene: TRBJ1-3; d_gene: -; CDR3aa: CASSSDITKPEDSGNTIYF; CDR3nt: TGTGCTAGCAGCTCGGACATTACGAAGCCCGAGGACTCTGGAAACACCATATATTTT
v_gene: TRBV19; abundance: -; j_gene: TRBJ2-5; d_gene: -; CDR3aa: CASSMFGETQYF; CDR3nt: TGTGCCAGTAGTATGTTCGGAGAGACCCAGTACTTC
v_gene: TRBV2; abundance: -; j_gene: TRBJ2-1; d_gene: TRBD2; CDR3aa: CASTPRASGSHNEQFF; CDR3nt: TGTGCCAGCACCCCGAGGGCTAGCGGGAGCCACAATGAGCAGTTCTTC
v_gene: TRBV9; abundance: once; j_gene: TRBJ2-1; d_gene: TRBD2; CDR3aa: CASSADVAGGSYNEQFF; CDR3nt: TGTGCCAGCAGCGCGGACGTAGCGGGTGGCTCCTACAATGAGCAGTTCTTC
v_gene: TRBV13; abundance: -; j_gene: TRBJ2-7; d_gene: TRBD2; CDR3aa: CASSLGGGRAYEQYF; CDR3nt: TGTGCCAGCAGCTTGGGCGGGGGGCGAGCCTACGAGCAGTACTTC
v_gene: TRBV7-2; abundance: -; j_gene: TRBJ2-7; d_gene: -; CDR3aa: CASRPGNPNEQYF; CDR3nt: TGTGCCAGCAGGCCGGGAAACCCCAACGAGCAGTACTTC
v_gene: TRBV11-2; abundance: -; j_gene: TRBJ2-4; d_gene: -; CDR3aa: CASSLGYRTDSLAKNIQYF; CDR3nt: TGTGCCAGCAGCTTAGGTTATCGCACCGATTCACTAGCCAAAAACATTCAGTACTTC
v_gene: TRBV19; abundance: -; j_gene: TRBJ2-7; d_gene: TRBD2; CDR3aa: CASSIGIAGAYEQYF; CDR3nt: TGTGCCAGTAGTATAGGAATAGCGGGAGCATACGAGCAGTACTTC
v_gene: TRBV7-9; abundance: -; j_gene: TRBJ2-3; d_gene: TRBD1; CDR3aa: CASSPWITGEDTQYF; CDR3nt: TGTGCCAGCAGCCCCTGGATTACAGGGGAGGATACGCAGTATTTT
v_gene: TRBV4-1; abundance: -; j_gene: TRBJ2-3; d_gene: TRBD1; CDR3aa: CASSQRQGSDTQYF; CDR3nt: TGCGCCAGCAGCCAACGACAGGGGTCTGATACGCAGTATTTT
v_gene: TRBV5-4; abundance: -; j_gene: TRBJ2-3; d_gene: TRBD2; CDR3aa: CASSSSGGSTDTQYF; CDR3nt: TGTGCCAGCAGCAGTAGCGGGGGGAGCACAGATACGCAGTATTTT
v_gene: TRBV6-6; abundance: -; j_gene: TRBJ2-7; d_gene: TRBD2; CDR3aa: CASSYDGTSGTEQYF; CDR3nt: TGTGCCAGCAGTTACGACGGGACTAGCGGGACCGAGCAGTACTTC